This TCR beta chain stems from a study of cytomegalovirus exposure and HLA in healthy donors. With regard to this clone: Its antigen is as yet unknown.

This CDR3 comprises 12 residues. The V and J ends lost 9 bases and 5 bases, in that order; junction bases with no gene match: 5. Germline assignment: CDR1 SGDLS and CDR2 YYNGEE. Study findings and constraints: The CMV antigen specificity of a few CMV-associated chains was confirmed through in vitro analysis. For TCR beta chains, V- and J-gene trimming was later linked to a missense DCLRE1C variant. An ancestry cluster, one associated with Asian ancestry, reportedly showed fewer N-insertions than the approximately 660-donor mean in a later analysis. Both high specificity and high sensitivity reportedly marked the classifier's diagnosis of cytomegalovirus status.

PCR used 60 Vbeta primers and 13 Jbeta primers. The protocol was immunoSEQ multiplex PCR, while the TCRdb copy is restricted to in-frame clones and leaves out a portion. The sample yields under 200,000 clones, about 80% seen once. The V and J genes are TRBV9 and TRBJ1-5; the match to TRBD1 covers 7 bases. The sequencing sample was made of PBMCs. The receptor was isolated from a woman aged 50 to 65 in good health and CMV-seronegative. This chain's CDR3 is CATGTEDQPQHF. CDR3 DNA: TGTGCCACCGGGACAGAAGATCAGCCCCAGCATTTT. The whole variable domain, remainder taken from reference TRBV9 and TRBJ1-5, is DSGVTQTPKHLITATGQRVTLRCSPRSGDLSVYWYQQSLDQGLQFLIQYYNGEERAKGNILERFSAQQFPDLHSELNLSSLELGDSALYFCATGTEDQPQHFGDGTRLSIL.